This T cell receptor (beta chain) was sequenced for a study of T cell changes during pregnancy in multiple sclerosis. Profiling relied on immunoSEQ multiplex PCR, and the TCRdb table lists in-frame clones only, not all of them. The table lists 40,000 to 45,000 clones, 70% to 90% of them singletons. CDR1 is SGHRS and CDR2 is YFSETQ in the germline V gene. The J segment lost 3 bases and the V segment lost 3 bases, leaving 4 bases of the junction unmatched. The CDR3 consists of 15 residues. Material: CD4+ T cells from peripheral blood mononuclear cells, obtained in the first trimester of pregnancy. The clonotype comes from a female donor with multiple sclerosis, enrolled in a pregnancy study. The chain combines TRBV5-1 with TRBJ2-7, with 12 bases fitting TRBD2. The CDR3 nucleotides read TGCGCCAGCAGCTCGGGACTAGCGGGCGTCTACGAGCAGTACTTC. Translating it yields CASSSGLAGVYEQYF.